These 15 T cell receptor beta chains were sequenced from one sample in a study of immune cell composition in non-small cell lung cancer. TCRdb keeps only in-frame clones here, not all; method: immunoSEQ multiplex PCR. The data contain about 7,600 clones, roughly three quarters of them seen just once; the ten biggest clones take up about 12%. Specimen: lung tumor tissue. The receptors come from a human donor with non-small cell lung cancer.

The rearrangement joins TRBV11-2 to TRBJ1-5, with D perhaps TRBD1 (6 bases). Trimming took 5 bases from V and 4 from J, leaving 18 bases between them. This CDR3 has 16 amino acids. Looked up from germline, CDR1 is SGHAT and CDR2 is FQNNGV. CDR3 in amino acids: CASSRFGRGSNQPQHF. DNA of the CDR3: TGTGCCAGCAGCCGGTTCGGCAGGGGTTCAAATCAGCCCCAGCATTTT.

The chain recombines TRBV2 with TRBJ1-5, with D unclear. Germline-derived CDR1 and CDR2 are SNHLY and FYNNEI. The ends were cut back, 11 bases at V and 13 bases at J, with 18 bases in the middle. CDR3 length: 11 residues. The CDR3 DNA sequence: TGTGCCTCTAGGTCCGCCAACCTGCAGCATTTT. Protein product: CASRSANLQHF.

The chain recombines TRBV5-6 with TRBJ2-3, with 9 positions matching TRBD2. With 3 bases clipped from V and 5 bases from J, the junction kept 7 bases outside the gene matches. Looked up from germline, CDR1 is SGHDT and CDR2 is YYEEEE. This CDR3 region has 15 residues. The chain's CDR3 is CASSSAGGPGDTQYF. In nucleotides, the CDR3 is TGTGCCAGCAGCTCGGCGGGGGGGCCGGGAGATACGCAGTATTTT.

CDR3 nucleotide sequence: TGTGCCAGCAGGGACGGGACAGGGGGCACTGAAGCTTTCTTT. Its translation: CASRDGTGGTEAFF. This chain uses TRBV28 with TRBJ1-1, with TRBD1 identical over 11 bases. The junction had 4 bases not matched to a gene; V was cut back by 6 bases and J by 4 bases. CDR3 length equals 14 residues. CDR1 is MDHEN and CDR2 is SYDVKM in the germline V gene.

This clone was seen only once. This chain uses TRBV7-2 with TRBJ1-1, with 9 bases matching TRBD1. The trim removed 1 base at V and 5 bases at J, leaving 11 bases unmatched. This CDR3 has 17 amino acids. Germline CDR1 SGHTA, CDR2 FQGNSA. The CDR3 nucleotides are TGTGCCAGCAGCTTAGGTGGGACAGGGACCATCGGGACTGAAGCTTTCTTT. Translating gives CASSLGGTGTIGTEAFF.

The V call is TRBV28, the J call TRBJ2-1, with a weak D call TRBD2 (7 bases). The CDR3 covers 15 residues. Germline assignment: CDR1 MDHEN and CDR2 SYDVKM. V was shortened by 2 bases and J by 4 bases, with 12 bases between the two germline ends. Here the CDR3 DNA reads TGTGCCAGCAGTTTAAGGAGGGGGGGATACAATGAGCAGTTCTTC. As protein: CASSLRRGGYNEQFF.

V and J are TRBV7-2 and TRBJ2-1; 8 positions match TRBD1. In germline, CDR1 is SGHTA, CDR2 FQGNSA. This CDR3 has 15 residues. V lost 4 bases and J lost 8; bases outside the gene matches: 10. CDR3 amino acids: CASSYGQGGYYEQFF. CDR3 in DNA: TGTGCCAGCAGCTATGGACAGGGTGGGTACTATGAGCAGTTCTTC.

This clone has a handful of counts. The chain joins TRBV11-3 to TRBJ1-5, with unresolved D. The CDR3 covers 15 residues. Trimming left V 5 bases short and J 6 bases short, with 17 bases between. Germline values: CDR1 SGHNT, CDR2 YENEEA. CDR3 nucleotide sequence: TGTGCCAGCAGCCCCTTGATGGGTTCGGGTCAGCCCCAGCATTTT. This sequence encodes CASSPLMGSGQPQHF.

This clone has more than one count but fewer than ten. The chain employs TRBV5-1 and TRBJ2-4, with D perhaps given as TRBD1 or TRBD2 (5 bases each). The length of the CDR3 is 15 residues. Germline CDR1 SGHRS, CDR2 YFSETQ. Trimming cost V 0 bases and J 5 bases, with 12 bases left between them. CDR3 amino acids: CASSLEGRGENIQYF. In DNA form, the CDR3 reads TGCGCCAGCAGCTTGGAGGGAAGAGGGGAAAACATTCAGTACTTC.

The chain employs TRBV11-1 and TRBJ2-5, with 10 bases aligning to TRBD1. J gave up 4 bases and V 5 bases, and 1 base lay outside the gene matches. Germline CDR1 reads SGHAT; CDR2 reads FQDESV (reference sequence). The CDR3 covers 13 residues. CDR3 DNA: TGTGCCAGCAGCCGGGACAGGGGAGAGACCCAGTACTTC. Its translation: CASSRDRGETQYF.

The chain uses TRBV18 and TRBJ1-1; TRBD1 matches 7 bases. The V gene's germline CDR1 is KGHSH and CDR2 LQKENI. The length of the CDR3 is 15 residues. V trimming: 1 base; J trimming: 5 bases; junction bases outside the gene matches: 7. CDR3 coding DNA: TGTGCCAGCTCACCACGGGCAGGGGGGGAGACTGAAGCTTTCTTT. Its protein is CASSPRAGGETEAFF. Full variable domain (remainder filled in from reference TRBV18 and TRBJ1-1): NAGVMQNPRHLVRRRGQEARLRCSPMKGHSHVYWYRQLPEEGLKFMVYLQKENIIDESGMPKERFSAEFPKEGPSILRIQQVVRGDSAAYFCASSPRAGGETEAFFGQGTRLTVV.

This chain joins TRBV6-5 and TRBJ1-2, with D unresolved. The CDR3 is 12 residues long. The germline CDR1 and CDR2 sequences are MNHEY and SVGAGI. With 6 bases removed from V and 0 bases from J, the gap between germline ends came to 5 bases. The CDR3 DNA follows: TGTGCCAGCAGGCTCCCTAACTATGGCTACACCTTC. As protein: CASRLPNYGYTF.

The chain combines TRBV29-1 with TRBJ2-1; TRBD1 matches 7 bases. Germline CDR1 is SQVTM and CDR2 is ANQGSEA. CDR3 length: 13 amino acids. The junction had 7 bases not matched to a gene; V was cut back by 5 bases and J by 6 bases. CDR3 in amino acids: CSVMPGGSNEQFF. For the CDR3, the DNA is TGCAGCGTTATGCCAGGGGGTAGCAATGAGCAGTTCTTC.

This clone was recorded once. The chain is built from TRBV5-5 and TRBJ2-3; 10 nucleotides align to TRBD1. In germline, CDR1 is SGHKS, CDR2 YYEKEE (reference sequence). This CDR3 has 17 residues. V gave up 0 bases and J gave up 3 bases; unmatched junction bases: 7. CDR3: CASSLAGTGAGTDTQYF. CDR3 sequence (DNA): TGTGCCAGCAGCTTGGCCGGGACAGGGGCAGGGACAGATACGCAGTATTTT.

With respect to this clone: Sequence at one end of the junction differs from germline and may be a read error. The chain employs TRBV19 and TRBJ1-3; D is unresolved. The CDR3 has 14 amino acids. Germline V gene sequence: CDR1 LNHDA, CDR2 SQIVND (reference sequence). CDR3 amino acids: CASTRISPGYTIYF. The CDR3 nucleotides are TGTGCCAGTACCCGTATTTCTCCTGGATACACCATATATTTT.